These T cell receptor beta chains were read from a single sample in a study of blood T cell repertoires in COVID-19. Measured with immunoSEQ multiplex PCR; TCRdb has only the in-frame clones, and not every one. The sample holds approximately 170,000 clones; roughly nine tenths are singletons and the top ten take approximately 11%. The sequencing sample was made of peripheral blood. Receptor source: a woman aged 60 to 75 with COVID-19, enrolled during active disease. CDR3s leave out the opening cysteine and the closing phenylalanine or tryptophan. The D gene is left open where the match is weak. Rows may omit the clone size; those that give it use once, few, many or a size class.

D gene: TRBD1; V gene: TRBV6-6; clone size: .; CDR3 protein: ASSFTGQGAGYT
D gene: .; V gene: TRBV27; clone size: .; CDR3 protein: ASSLFPPRAPSYEQY
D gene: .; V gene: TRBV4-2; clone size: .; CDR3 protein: ASSQEQVRGNQPQH
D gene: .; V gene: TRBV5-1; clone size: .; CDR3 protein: ASSMTELNTEAF
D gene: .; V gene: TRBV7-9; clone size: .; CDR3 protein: ASSLSTGGQETQY
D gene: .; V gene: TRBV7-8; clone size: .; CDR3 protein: ASSPRASYNEQF
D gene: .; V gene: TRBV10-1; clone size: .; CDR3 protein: ASSEEDRRTYEQY
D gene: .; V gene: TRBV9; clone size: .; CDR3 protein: ASSLKGHPQINYGYT
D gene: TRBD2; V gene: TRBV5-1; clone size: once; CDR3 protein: ASSFGTSGRASQETQY
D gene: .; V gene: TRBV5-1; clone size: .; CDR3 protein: ASSYNDINGYT
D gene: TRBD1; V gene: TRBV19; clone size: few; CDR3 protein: ASSRTGNTEAF
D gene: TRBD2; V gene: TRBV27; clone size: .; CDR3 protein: ASSFLLAGGDTQY
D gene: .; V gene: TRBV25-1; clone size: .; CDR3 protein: ASSKDSLNTEAF
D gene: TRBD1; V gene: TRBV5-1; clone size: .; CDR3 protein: ASSLGQGAEGYT
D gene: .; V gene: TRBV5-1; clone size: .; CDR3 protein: ASSPSGFSNQPQH
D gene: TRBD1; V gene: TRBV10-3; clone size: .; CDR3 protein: AISEDRATNEKLF
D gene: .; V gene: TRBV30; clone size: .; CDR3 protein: ASFRGSDGYT
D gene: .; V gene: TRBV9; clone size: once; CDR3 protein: ASSVGSSFNYGYT
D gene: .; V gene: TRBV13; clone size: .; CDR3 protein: ASSPLGRGYTDTQY
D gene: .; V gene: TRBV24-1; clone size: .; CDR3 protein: ATSDPDRPNQPQH
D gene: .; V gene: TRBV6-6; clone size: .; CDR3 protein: ASSRQRYEQY
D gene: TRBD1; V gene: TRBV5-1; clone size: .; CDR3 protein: ASSFTQTGYTEAF
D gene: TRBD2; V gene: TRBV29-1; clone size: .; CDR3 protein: SGAGLAGVSEQF
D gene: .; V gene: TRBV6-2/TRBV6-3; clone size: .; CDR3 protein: ASSYNRGEQF
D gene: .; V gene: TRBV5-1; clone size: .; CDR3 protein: ASSLGGSRTDTQY
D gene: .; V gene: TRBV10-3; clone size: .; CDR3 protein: AISYRETRYGYT